Below, one T cell receptor beta chain is given with its context. The sample comes from a study of technical replicates of blood from several donors. CDR3 length: 15 amino acids. Trimming removed 6 bases from V and 6 bases from J; junction bases left unmatched: 7. Germline CDR1 reads SNHLY; CDR2 reads FYNNEI. Here immunoSEQ multiplex PCR was the method, and the copy in TCRdb shows in-frame clones only, minus some. Of around 76,000 clones in the sample, under 99% were seen once. Sequencing was performed on T cells isolated from PBMCs. This TCR came from a human donor in good health. This chain joins TRBV2 and TRBJ2-3; 12 positions agree with TRBD2. The CDR3 nucleotides read TGTGCCAGCAGCGACCGGACTAGCGGGGAGGATACGCAGTATTTT. Protein: CASSDRTSGEDTQYF. The whole variable domain, filled in from reference TRBV2 and TRBJ2-3, reads EPEVTQTPSHQVTQMGQEVILRCVPISNHLYFYWYRQILGQKVEFLVSFYNNEISEKSEIFDDQFSVERPDGSNFTLKIRSTKLEDSAMYFCASSDRTSGEDTQYFGPGTRLTVL.